This T cell receptor (beta chain) was captured by sequencing in a study of T cell changes during pregnancy in multiple sclerosis. Measured with immunoSEQ multiplex PCR; TCRdb has only the in-frame clones, and not every one. The sample has around 68,000 clones; about nine tenths are singletons. CDR1 is LGHNA and CDR2 is YNFKEQ in the germline V gene. The J segment lost 0 bases and the V segment lost 1 base, leaving 6 bases of the junction unmatched. CDR3 length: 17 residues. The V and J genes are TRBV4-2 and TRBJ2-5; 9 bases align to TRBD2. The sequence derives from a female donor in good health, enrolled as a control in a pregnancy study. The sequences come from peripheral blood, collected after pregnancy. The CDR3 loop is CASSQGRSGGYQETQYF. CDR3 DNA: TGTGCCAGCAGCCAAGGAAGGAGCGGGGGGTACCAAGAGACCCAGTACTTC.